These 13 T cell receptor beta chains were sequenced from one sample in a study of blood T cells in healthy people across ages. A second 7 to 11 cycle PCR used barcoded and J-beta primers. TCRdb reprocessed the 5' RACE reads with MiXCR, giving one entry per CDR3 protein. The sample lists around 1,900,000 distinct CDR3 sequences; roughly 43% were seen once. Sequencing input: blood. All receptors come from a human donor in good health.

The chain couples TRBV5-1 to TRBJ2-3; D not resolved. CDR1 SGHRS and CDR2 YFSETQ come from the germline V gene. This CDR3 is built from 16 residues. V was cut by 0 bases and J by 0 bases, with 11 bases left in between. CDR3 coding DNA: TGCGCCAGCAGCTTGGAAATTACCGTAAGCACAGATACGCAGTATTTT. The encoded protein is CASSLEITVSTDTQYF.

The V call is TRBV7-2, the J call TRBJ2-3, with a tentative D call TRBD1 (6 bases). CDR1 and CDR2 (germline): SGHTA, FQGNSA. The CDR3 consists of 15 residues. V dropped 5 bases and J dropped 0 bases, with 12 bases sitting between them. CDR3 protein: CASSPDRYSTDTQYF. The DNA of the CDR3 is TGTGCCAGCAGCCCCGACAGGTATAGCACAGATACGCAGTATTTT.

The rearrangement joins TRBV13 to TRBJ1-2, with 9 bases identical to TRBD1. The junction had 12 bases not matched to a gene; V was cut back by 2 bases and J by 8 bases. Germline-derived CDR1 and CDR2 are PRHDT and FYEKMQ (reference sequence). The CDR3 contains 16 residues. The DNA for the CDR3 is TGTGCCAGCAGCTTATCCGGGACAGGGATTGTAGGAGGCTACACCTTC. This gives the protein CASSLSGTGIVGGYTF.

The rearrangement joins TRBV10-3 to TRBJ2-5, with D maybe TRBD1 (6 bases). The DNA end is a closer match to TRBJ2-7, so the J assignment may be wrong. Germline V lookup: CDR1 ENHRY, CDR2 SYGVKD. The CDR3 length is 12 residues. The chain's CDR3 is CAIRGTNFEQYF. The CDR3 region has the DNA TGTGCCATCAGGGGGACAAATTTCGAGCAGTACTTC.

This clonotype was picked up one time. Its ends do not fully match the called genes, so a read error is possible. V gene TRBV4-3 combines with J gene TRBJ1-2; D not resolved. The CDR3 runs to 15 residues. Looked up from germline, CDR1 is LGHNA and CDR2 is YSLEER. In DNA, the CDR3 is TGCGCCAACAGCCAAGAGGTGGTCGCTAACTATGGCTACACCTTC. It encodes CANSQEVVANYGYTF.

Many counts were recorded for this clonotype. An end of the junction does not agree with germline; a read error may underlie this. The CDR3 bases are TGTGCCAGCAGCTTAGATATCCACTACGAGCAGTACTTC. Protein: CASSLDIHYEQYF. The rearrangement uses TRBV4-3 and TRBJ2-7, with D unclear. The CDR3 is made up of 13 amino acids. The germline gives CDR1 LGHNA, CDR2 YSLEER.

This rearrangement joins TRBV7-2 to TRBJ2-5; 8 positions agree with TRBD1. This CDR3 region has 15 residues. CDR1 and CDR2 from the germline V gene are SGHTA and FQGNSA. Losses at the gene ends were 1 base for V and 6 bases for J; bases not matched to a gene: 7. In DNA, the CDR3 is TGTGCCAGCAGCTTAGTGGCCAGGGGGCCAAAGACCCAGTACTTC. Translating it yields CASSLVARGPKTQYF.

The rearrangement joins TRBV29-1 to TRBJ2-3, with 11 bases fitting TRBD2. V lost 6 bases and J lost 2; bases outside the gene matches: 7. Germline CDR1 and CDR2: SQVTM and ANQGSEA. The CDR3 extends over 15 amino acids. This CDR3 reads CSVRTSGYFTDTQYF. The CDR3 DNA is TGCAGCGTCCGGACTAGCGGGTATTTCACAGATACGCAGTATTTT.

This clonotype was seen a handful of times. Sequence at one end of the junction differs from germline and may be a read error. The V gene is TRBV27, the J gene TRBJ2-1; TRBD1 might be the D (6 bases). Germline CDR1 MNHEY, CDR2 SMNVEV (reference sequence). CDR3 length equals 11 residues. CDR3 loop: CASGWDNERFF. Here the CDR3 DNA reads TGTGCCAGCGGTTGGGACAATGAGCGGTTCTTC.

This rearrangement joins TRBV7-8 to TRBJ2-5, with D tentatively TRBD1 or TRBD2 (5 bases each). CDR3 length: 16 residues. The germline V gene has CDR1 SGHVS and CDR2 FQNEAQ. Between the trimmed V and J ends, which lost 2 bases and 2 bases, there was a span of 15 bases. The CDR3 nucleotides read TGTGCCAGCAGCTTATGGGACGTCTTAGGGCAAGAGACCCAGTACTTC. It encodes CASSLWDVLGQETQYF. Filled out from reference TRBV7-8 and TRBJ2-5, the complete variable domain reads GAGVSQSPRYKVAKRGQDVALRCDPISGHVSLFWYQQALGQGPEFLTYFQNEAQLDKSGLPSDRFFAERPEGSVSTLKIQRTQQEDSAVYLCASSLWDVLGQETQYFGPGTRLLVL.

This clonotype showed up just a few times. The V and J genes are TRBV5-5 and TRBJ1-2; 11 bases map to TRBD1. The trim removed 3 bases at V and 8 bases at J, leaving 9 bases unmatched. CDR1 and CDR2 (germline): SGHKS, YYEKEE (reference sequence). The CDR3 loop spans 15 amino acids. CDR3 DNA: TGTGCCAGCAGCTCCCCGGGACAGGGGGTTGGGGGCTACACCTTC. Amino acids: CASSSPGQGVGGYTF.

In its sample, this clonotype was seen a few times. The chain couples TRBV7-9 to TRBJ2-1; D is ambiguous. Per the germline V gene, CDR1 is SEHNR and CDR2 is FQNEAQ (reference sequence). This CDR3 spans 11 amino acids. Trimming cost V 5 bases and J 15 bases, with 14 bases left between them. CDR3 loop: CASSPGRGVFF. The CDR3 nucleotides read TGTGCCAGCAGCCCTGGACGTGGGGTGTTCTTC.

This clonotype was recorded at least ten times. The rearrangement links TRBV27 to TRBJ2-7; TRBD1 agrees at 8 bases. This CDR3 region has 15 residues. Germline lookup yields CDR1 MNHEY and CDR2 SMNVEV (reference sequence). The V and J ends lost 5 bases and 1 base, in that order; junction bases with no gene match: 7. The CDR3 DNA reads as TGTGCCAGCAGTCCCTCCCGGACAGGGTCCTACGAGCAGTACTTC. This translates into CASSPSRTGSYEQYF.